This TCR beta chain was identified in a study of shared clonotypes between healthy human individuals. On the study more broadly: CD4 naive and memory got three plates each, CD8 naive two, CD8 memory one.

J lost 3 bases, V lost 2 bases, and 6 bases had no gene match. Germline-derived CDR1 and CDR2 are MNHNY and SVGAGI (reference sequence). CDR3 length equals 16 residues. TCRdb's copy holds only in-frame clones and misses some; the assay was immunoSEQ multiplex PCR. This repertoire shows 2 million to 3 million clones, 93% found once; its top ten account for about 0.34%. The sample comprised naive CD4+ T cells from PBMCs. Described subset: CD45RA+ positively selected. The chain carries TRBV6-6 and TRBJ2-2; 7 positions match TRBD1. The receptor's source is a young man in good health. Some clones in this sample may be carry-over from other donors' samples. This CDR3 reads CASSYRGRQDTGELFF. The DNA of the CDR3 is TGTGCCAGCAGTTACAGGGGGCGGCAGGACACCGGGGAGCTGTTTTTT.